This T cell receptor beta chain appears in the sequencing data of a study of blood T cell repertoires in COVID-19 (dated by TCRdb to between 2020 and 2021). Study-wide context: Samples covering the acute and convalescent phases of COVID-19 were provided by collaborators in the United States, Italy and Spain. Where HLA class I and class II types were available, the types were taken from metadata supplied by the sample provider, not from assay-based typing. The material from the prospective study consisted of cDNA or gDNA derived from T cells, B-cell-depleted T cells, or PBMCs. The samples were drawn from two sources: the first 160 participants of the ongoing ImmuneRACE study, and 1,200 or so subjects contributed by 6 global collaborators. The repertoires were released in a freely available public database meant as a resource for research on the immune response to SARS-CoV-2. A de-identified subject ID, COVID-19 status, age in years and sex were almost always included in the sample metadata. The dataset comprised deeply sampled blood TCRbeta repertoires from subjects exposed to, actively infected with, or recovered from COVID-19. Overall study outcomes, separate from this receptor: The amount of clinical and demographic metadata varied by source and participant and was provided uncurated.

The germline V gene (reference sequence) sets CDR1 to MNHEY and CDR2 to SMNVEV. Trimming takes 6 bases off V and 1 base off J; junction bases not matched to a gene: 4. There are 15 amino acids in the CDR3, from cysteine to phenylalanine inclusive. Only the CDR3 region is kept as DNA, spanning 45 bases read in frame from base 1. TCRbeta CDR3 regions were amplified from genomic DNA by means of the immunoSEQ Assay, a bias-controlled multiplex PCR. On the authors' methods: Nucleated cell counts per sample were estimated from amplification of reference gene primers within the assay. Sequence reads were collapsed and filtered to measure the absolute abundance of every unique TCRbeta CDR3 rearrangement. For each sample, productive Simpson clonality was calculated as the square root of Simpson's diversity index across productive rearrangements. TCRdb obtained this table from immuneACCESS and retained in-frame rearrangements with V and J assigned. These tables miss some clones; where compared with another copy, unresolved V genes account for less than half of the shortfall, and the remainder is unexplained. Clone size and the V and J calls come from that table; the DNA yielded D and trimming. This sample gives some 390,000 clones in total; roughly nine tenths of them show up just once. The ten biggest clones cover 1.1% of the sample.

Concerning this clone itself: This clone's antigen is unknown. Within one base of it there is no much larger clone, and no base qualities were kept.

Participants in the prospective study were enrolled through a virtual design, were aged roughly 18 to 90 years, and lived in approximately 24 United States geographic areas. To assign participants to cohorts, the prospective study relied on clinical history that participants themselves reported in a screening survey and a study questionnaire. For ImmuneRACE Cohort 3, a participant was defined as recovered based on two consecutive negative NP/OP PCR tests, clearance by a healthcare professional, or resolution of symptoms. Mobile phlebotomists in the prospective study collected whole blood, serum and a nasopharyngeal or oropharyngeal swab from every participant. Additional blood draws and questionnaires over an approximately 2-month period could optionally be provided by prospective study participants. Prospective study blood samples were shipped either frozen or at room temperature before DNA extraction.

The sample was PBMCs or T cells enriched from blood (not recorded which). The rearrangement joined TRBV27 to TRBJ2-7; TRBD2 matches 12 bases in the middle. The TCR sequence derives from a man aged 30 to 45 who had recovered from COVID-19. The CDR3 reads CASRGGLAGSYEQYF. The DNA reads TGTGCCAGCAGGGGCGGACTAGCGGGATCCTACGAGCAGTACTTC.